The present T cell receptor beta chain was sequenced within a study of T cell clones after liver transplantation. In the study overall: Samples came from ITN030ST, which attempted immunosuppression withdrawal within 2 years of liver transplantation. Patients counted as tolerant after at least one year off all immunosuppression, enzymes not exceeding twice normal. General study points: Circulating graft-donor-reactive CD4 TCRbeta sequences fell significantly post-transplant in most of the 8 subjects.

The germline V gene encodes CDR1 SEHNR and CDR2 FQNEAQ (reference sequence). V shed 0 bases, J shed 5 bases, and the junction held 11 bases outside the gene matches. This CDR3 comprises 17 residues. Generated by immunoSEQ multiplex PCR, the TCRdb table keeps only in-frame clones and is missing some. Among 15,000 to 20,000 clones, more than 75% were seen once, and the ten largest hold roughly 40%. Note on this clone: The antigen remains undetermined.

This sequence joins TRBV7-9 and TRBJ2-7; 9 positions agree with TRBD1. The TCR was taken from a human patient who received a liver transplant. Some of the T cells might come from the graft donor. The starting material was CD8+ T cells from blood, obtained around 50 months after liver transplant. This CDR3 reads CASSLAVVRTGVHEQYF. For the CDR3, the DNA is TGTGCCAGCAGCTTAGCGGTGGTAAGGACAGGGGTTCACGAGCAGTACTTC.